Presented here are 26 T cell receptor beta chains from one specimen sequenced in a study of immune characterization of retroperitoneal liposarcoma. TCRdb used MiXCR to reprocess the PCR reads, holding one entry per CDR3 protein. The sample yields around 11,000 distinct CDR3 sequences, less than 40% seen once. What was sequenced was tumor tissue. The receptors shown here come from a male donor with retroperitoneal liposarcoma.

The gene calls are TRBV12-3 or TRBV12-4 and TRBJ2-1; D is undetermined. TRBJ2-7 explains the end of the DNA better; the J call may be wrong. The CDR3 sequence is 11 residues long. CDR3 protein: CASSRNYEQYF. In DNA, the CDR3 is TGTGCCAGCAGCCGCAACTACGAGCAGTACTTC.

J is TRBJ2-2 and V is TRBV7-4; TRBD2 agrees at 10 bases. After removal of 5 bases from V and 5 bases from J, the junction contained 5 bases not matched to a gene. Germline V CDR1 and CDR2: SGHVT, SQSDAQ. The CDR3 runs 15 residues. CDR3 sequence reads: CASSVGLAFTGELFF. The CDR3 coding sequence is TGTGCCAGCAGCGTGGGACTAGCGTTTACCGGGGAGCTGTTTTTT. Full variable domain (missing parts from reference TRBV7-4 and TRBJ2-2): GAGVSQSPRYKVAKRGRDVALRCDSISGHVTLYWYRQTLGQGSEVLTYSQSDAQRDKSGRPSGRFSAERPERSVSTLKIQRTEQGDSAVYLCASSVGLAFTGELFFGEGSRLTVL.

This clonotype was seen only once. The CDR3 bases are TGTGCCAGCAGTGCCCGGATGGGAGCCAAAAACATTCAGTACTTC. This sequence encodes CASSARMGAKNIQYF. The rearrangement links TRBV6-2 or TRBV6-3 to TRBJ2-5; D gene ambiguous. The DNA end favors TRBJ2-4, so the J call may be wrong. Germline V gives CDR1 MNHEY, CDR2 SVGEGT. This CDR3 comprises 15 residues.

J is TRBJ2-5 and V is TRBV6-1; D is unclear. Near its end, the DNA agrees better with TRBJ2-7, so the J call may be wrong. Germline CDR1 reads MNHNS; CDR2 reads SASEGT. The CDR3 sequence is 14 residues long. CDR3 in DNA: TGTGCCAGCAGTGAGGGCAGCACGGCCTACGAGCAGTACTTC. Protein product: CASSEGSTAYEQYF.

The chain uses TRBV27 and TRBJ2-6; D unclear. The V end lost 5 bases, the J end lost 0 bases, and 5 bases lay between the germline ends. The CDR3 runs 14 residues. Germline loops: CDR1 MNHEY, CDR2 SMNVEV (reference sequence). The CDR3 DNA reads as TGTGCCAGCAGTCTACTCTCTGGGGCCAACGTCCTGACTTTC. Translated: CASSLLSGANVLTF.

Written as DNA, the CDR3 is TGTGCCAGCAGTTCCGGGTTTACGCAGTATTTT. Amino acids: CASSSGFTQYF. The chain joins TRBV6-6 to TRBJ2-3; D is ambiguous. The CDR3 is made up of 11 amino acids. Germline V CDR1 and CDR2: MNHNY, SVGAGI (reference sequence). V shed 4 bases and J shed 8 bases, with 7 bases lying between them.

This chain links TRBV7-2 with TRBJ1-2; tentatively, D is TRBD1 (5 bases). Germline assignment: CDR1 SGHTA and CDR2 FQGNSA. The V and J ends lost 5 bases and 11 bases respectively, with 18 bases between them. This CDR3 is 13 amino acids long. Here the CDR3 reads CASSPGRGQGYTF. Here the CDR3 DNA reads TGTGCCAGCAGCCCAGGACGGGGCCAAGGGTACACCTTC.

This rearrangement joins TRBV6-5 to TRBJ1-2; 8 bases line up with TRBD1. Trimming at V came to 6 bases and at J to 6 bases, leaving 6 bases not matched to a gene. Per germline, CDR1 MNHEY and CDR2 SVGAGI. The CDR3 covers 13 residues. The CDR3 bases are TGTGCCAGCAGGGACAGGGAAAGGGATGGCTACACCTTC. Translation: CASRDRERDGYTF.

The J gene is TRBJ2-1, the V gene TRBV7-2; 14 positions agree with TRBD2. Germline V CDR1 and CDR2: SGHTA, FQGNSA. The CDR3 consists of 17 residues. V trimming: 5 bases; J trimming: 10 bases; junction bases outside the gene matches: 13. The CDR3 nucleotides read TGTGCCAGCAGCCGCGGGACTAGCGGGAGTAAGTCCTACGAGCAGTTCTTC. As protein: CASSRGTSGSKSYEQFF. The variable domain in full, completed from reference TRBV7-2 and TRBJ2-1, reads GAGVSQSPSNKVTEKGKDVELRCDPISGHTALYWYRQSLGQGLEFLIYFQGNSAPDKSGLPSDRFSAERTGGSVSTLTIQRTQQEDSAVYLCASSRGTSGSKSYEQFFGPGTRLTVL.

This clonotype was seen a few times. The rearrangement joins TRBV6-1 to TRBJ2-3; TRBD1 aligns across 8 bases. The CDR3 totals 14 residues. With 7 bases clipped from V and 3 bases from J, the junction kept 6 bases outside the gene matches. The germline V gene has CDR1 MNHNS and CDR2 SASEGT. The CDR3 here is CASTLGTGTDTQYF. The CDR3 nucleotides read TGTGCCAGCACCCTTGGGACAGGAACAGATACGCAGTATTTT.

To note about this clonotype: Sequence at one end of the junction differs from germline and may be a read error. This rearrangement joins TRBV24-1 to TRBJ2-1; TRBD2 matches 7 bases. The CDR3 contains 17 residues. Germline V gene lookup returns CDR1 KGHDR and CDR2 SFDVKD. The CDR3 nucleotides read TGTACCACCAGTGATTCTACCACTAGCGCCAACTACAATGAGCAGTTCTTC. Translated, it gives CTTSDSTTSANYNEQFF.

This chain links TRBV6-8 with TRBJ2-4; D possibly corresponds to TRBD1 (6 bases). The assigned J gene may be wrong: the sequence end matches TRBJ2-5 better. CDR1 and CDR2 from the germline V gene are MNHGY and SAAAGT. This CDR3 has 15 residues. DNA of the CDR3: TGTGCCAGCAGTTACTCGAGACAGGCTGCGGAGACCCAGTACTTC. It translates to CASSYSRQAAETQYF.

This rearrangement joins TRBV6-1 to TRBJ1-2, with 7 bases that match TRBD1. The CDR3 contains 11 residues. J gave up 8 bases and V 6 bases, and 3 bases lay outside the gene matches. Germline loops: CDR1 MNHNS, CDR2 SASEGT. The CDR3 loop reads CASRLTGGYTF. The CDR3 DNA follows: TGTGCCAGCAGGTTGACAGGGGGCTACACCTTC.

As for this clonotype: The junction shows a germline mismatch at one end, possibly a read error. The rearrangement joins TRBV6-1 to TRBJ2-1; weak D call: TRBD1 (5 bases). Germline CDR1 is MNHNS and CDR2 is SASEGT. The CDR3 totals 17 residues. The CDR3 here is CASSELVEDSGANVLIF. CDR3 DNA: TGTGCCAGCAGTGAACTTGTCGAAGACTCTGGGGCCAACGTCCTGATTTTC.

This clonotype turned up a few times. J is TRBJ1-5 and V is TRBV6-1, with no clear D. The CDR3 has 11 residues. V shed 3 bases and J shed 7 bases, with 4 bases lying between them. Germline lookup yields CDR1 MNHNS and CDR2 SASEGT. DNA of the CDR3: TGTGCCAGCAGTGATGTGCAGCCCCAGCATTTT. It is translated as CASSDVQPQHF.

This clonotype was observed many times. Here the CDR3 reads CAWSGTSGTVDTQYF. The CDR3 DNA reads TGTGCCTGGAGTGGGACTAGCGGGACGGTAGATACGCAGTATTTT. This chain joins TRBV30 and TRBJ2-3, with 12 positions matching TRBD2. Germline CDR1 reads GTSNPN; CDR2 reads SVGIG (reference sequence). Trimming took 1 base from V and 5 from J; bases not matched to a gene: 4. The CDR3 covers 15 residues.

This clonotype came up many times. The V and J genes are TRBV6-1 and TRBJ2-6; D gene unclear. CDR1 is MNHNS, CDR2 SASEGT, per germline. This CDR3 has 15 residues. Trimming took off 5 bases at V and 0 bases at J, with 8 bases between the two ends. DNA for the CDR3: TGTGCCAGCAGTCCGGCCGGCTCTGGGGCCAACGTCCTGACTTTC. Translation gives CASSPAGSGANVLTF.

This clonotype was counted a single time. This chain connects TRBV6-9 to TRBJ2-2; D ambiguous. There are 13 residues in the CDR3. The V end lost 2 bases, the J end lost 3 bases, and 4 bases lay between the germline ends. Germline V gene lookup returns CDR1 MNHGY and CDR2 SVAAGI. The CDR3 reads CASSYLDTGELFF. For the CDR3, the DNA is TGTGCCAGCAGTTATCTGGACACCGGGGAGCTGTTTTTT.

The rearrangement uses TRBV6-1 and TRBJ2-3; weak D call: TRBD2 (6 bases). Germline values: CDR1 MNHNS, CDR2 SASEGT. Trimming took 6 bases from V and 4 from J, leaving 17 bases between them. This CDR3 has 15 amino acids. Here the CDR3 DNA reads TGTGCCAGCAGCGGCCGGGACTTCCTCGCAGATACGCAGTATTTT. Residues: CASSGRDFLADTQYF.

This clonotype was detected only a few times. The chain carries TRBV7-3 and TRBJ2-1, with 8 bases lining up with TRBD1. Germline CDR1 reads SGHTA; CDR2 reads FQGTGA. The CDR3 has 13 amino acids. Unmatched junction bases numbered 7, after V lost 5 bases and J lost 10 bases. CDR3 loop: CASSIGQGYEQFF. As DNA, the CDR3 is TGTGCCAGCAGCATTGGACAGGGCTACGAGCAGTTCTTC.

The gene calls are TRBV12-3 or TRBV12-4 and TRBJ1-1, with no clear D. V was trimmed by 3 bases and J by 1 base, leaving 6 bases between them. This CDR3 is 13 amino acids long. The CDR3 protein is CASSLAGNTEAFF. The CDR3 DNA reads as TGTGCCAGCAGTTTGGCGGGGAACACTGAAGCTTTCTTT.

The chain couples TRBV12-5 to TRBJ2-1; D is possibly TRBD2 (5 bases). V was shortened by 6 bases and J by 7 bases, with 7 bases between the two germline ends. The germline gives CDR1 LGHNT, CDR2 FRNRAP. There are 11 residues in the CDR3. This CDR3 is CASGDLNEQFF. The CDR3 DNA follows: TGTGCTAGTGGGGACTTGAATGAGCAGTTCTTC.

This clonotype occurred many times. This chain links TRBV6-1 with TRBJ2-1, with 7 bases lining up with TRBD1. The CDR3 is 13 residues long. In germline, CDR1 is MNHNS, CDR2 SASEGT. Losses at the gene ends were 8 bases for V and 13 bases for J; bases not matched to a gene: 14. CDR3 coding DNA: TGTGCCAGCGTCTGGACAGGACGAGAGACCCAGTTCTTC. It yields the protein CASVWTGRETQFF.

At least ten counts were recorded for this clonotype. This chain links TRBV7-3 with TRBJ2-1, with D possibly TRBD1 on 6 matching bases. Matching the DNA end better, TRBJ2-7 makes the J call doubtful. Germline CDR1 and CDR2: SGHTA and FQGTGA. The CDR3 is 13 amino acids. The chain's CDR3 is CASSLTGDNEQYF. CDR3 sequence (DNA): TGTGCCAGCAGCTTAACCGGGGACAATGAGCAGTACTTC.

This clonotype was counted only a few times. V is TRBV7-2 and J is TRBJ2-2, with TRBD2 identical over 16 bases. The CDR3 is made up of 16 amino acids. The V gene end was trimmed by 9 bases and the J gene end by 6 bases; junction bases not matched to a gene: 7. CDR1 is SGHTA and CDR2 is FQGNSA in the germline V gene. This CDR3 is CASLGTSGRAAGELFF. The DNA for the CDR3 is TGTGCCAGTTTGGGGACTAGCGGGAGGGCCGCCGGGGAGCTGTTTTTT.

The chain combines TRBV27 with TRBJ2-5; D not certain. V was clipped by 5 bases and J by 2 bases, with 3 bases between them. Germline V CDR1 and CDR2: MNHEY, SMNVEV (reference sequence). The CDR3 spans 11 residues. CDR3 bases: TGTGCCAGCAGTCATCAAGAGACCCAGTACTTC. This translates into CASSHQETQYF.